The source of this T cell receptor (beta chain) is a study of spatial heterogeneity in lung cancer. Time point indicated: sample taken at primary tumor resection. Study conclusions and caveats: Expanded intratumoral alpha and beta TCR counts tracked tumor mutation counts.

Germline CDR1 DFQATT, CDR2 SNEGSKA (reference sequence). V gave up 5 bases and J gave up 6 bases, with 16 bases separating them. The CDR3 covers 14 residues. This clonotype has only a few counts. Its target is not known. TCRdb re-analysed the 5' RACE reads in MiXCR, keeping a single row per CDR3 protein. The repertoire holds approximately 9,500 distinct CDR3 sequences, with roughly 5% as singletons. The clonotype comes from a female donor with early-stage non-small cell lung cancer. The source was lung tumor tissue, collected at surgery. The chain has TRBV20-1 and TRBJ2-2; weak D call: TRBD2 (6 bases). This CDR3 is CSAQTSMAAGELFF. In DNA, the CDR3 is TGCAGTGCTCAAACTAGCATGGCGGCCGGGGAGCTGTTTTTT.